This T cell receptor (beta chain) was recorded in a study of identical twins. Trimming took 3 bases from V and 5 from J; bases not matched to a gene: 13. From germline, CDR1 is KGHDR and CDR2 SFDVKD. The CDR3 totals 18 residues. Each CDR3 protein gets one entry after TCRdb re-called the 5' RACE reads with MiXCR. The sample records 1,800,000 or so distinct CDR3 sequences, 32% being singletons. V is TRBV24-1 and J is TRBJ1-4; 8 positions match TRBD1. This sequence originates from a newborn girl in good health. The sequencing input was cord blood. The CDR3 sequence: CATSDAPTGEILNEKLFF. DNA for the CDR3: TGTGCCACCAGTGATGCCCCGACAGGGGAGATCTTGAATGAAAAACTGTTTTTT.